The subject of this entry is one T cell receptor (beta chain). The data derive from a study of T cells after yellow fever vaccination. A single record per CDR3 protein comes from TCRdb applying MiXCR to the 5' RACE reads. The table lists some 340,000 distinct CDR3 sequences, around 10% of them singletons. V dropped 6 bases and J dropped 3; count of bases not matched to a gene: 14. The CDR3 totals 18 residues. Germline V gives CDR1 ENHRY, CDR2 SYGVKD. The source was CD4+ T cells sorted from PBMCs, collected 45 days after the yellow fever booster vaccination. This TCR was sampled from a young man who received the YFV17D yellow fever vaccine. The gene calls are TRBV10-3 and TRBJ1-6; 7 nucleotides line up with TRBD1. CDR3 DNA: TGTGCCATCAGAAAAGGGGGCCCGCTAGCAAGCTATAATTCACCCCTCCACTTT. This translates into CAIRKGGPLASYNSPLHF.